The clone carrying this TCR beta chain showed up just a few times. The antigen is undetermined. The data were obtained in a study of early T cells in non-severe SARS-CoV-2 infection. The wider study: Alpha and beta chains were unpaired, from unsorted whole-blood bulk RNA.

Researchers tagged individual cDNA molecules with unique molecular identifiers. TCRdb recomputed calls from the 5' RACE reads with MiXCR, one row per CDR3 protein. The repertoire holds about 67,000 distinct CDR3 sequences, with about 9.9% as singletons. The CDR3 spans 13 residues. Germline loops: CDR1 SGHAT, CDR2 FQNNGV. Study-level findings and limits: Private and CD4 specificities were missed by VDJdb matching, skewed to anti-spike CD8.

The sequenced sample consisted of whole blood. The chain carries TRBV11-2 and TRBJ2-7, with D perhaps TRBD1 (5 bases). The clonotype comes from an adult who was a healthcare worker with PCR-confirmed SARS-CoV-2 infection or an uninfected control (not recorded which). CDR3 sequence reads: CGPHLGRSYEQYF. The DNA for the CDR3 is TGTGGGCCCCATTTGGGGCGCTCCTACGAGCAGTACTTC.